A single sample gave rise to the 17 T cell receptor beta chains below, sequenced in a study of cytomegalovirus exposure and HLA in healthy donors. Some clones are missing from TCRdb's copy, which holds only in-frame ones; the method was immunoSEQ multiplex PCR. The repertoire includes approximately 300,000 clones, about nine tenths of them detected once, and over 1% sits in the top ten. The sample was PBMCs. The receptors originated from a woman aged 25-40 years in good health and CMV-seropositive.

This clone was seen a single time. The chain couples TRBV5-4 to TRBJ2-3; D might be TRBD2 (7 bases). The CDR3 consists of 20 residues. The germline V gene has CDR1 SGHNT and CDR2 YYREEE (reference sequence). The V end was cut by 4 bases, the J end by 3 bases, with 30 bases between. Here the CDR3 reads CASSPKRGLGGGGLTDTQYF. The CDR3 nucleotides are TGTGCCAGCAGCCCCAAAAGAGGTTTAGGAGGGGGGGGTCTGACAGATACGCAGTATTTT.

This chain uses TRBV5-1 with TRBJ1-3; a possible D gene is TRBD1 (5 bases). The ends were cut back, 4 bases at V and 4 bases at J, with 9 bases in the middle. The CDR3 is 13 amino acids. Germline CDR1 and CDR2: SGHRS and YFSETQ. CDR3 in DNA: TGCGCCAGCAGCGTATACAGGGGAAACACCATATATTTT. It specifies CASSVYRGNTIYF.

The V gene is TRBV7-6, the J gene TRBJ2-7; perhaps TRBD1 as D (6 bases). The CDR3 length is 15 residues. Germline V gene lookup returns CDR1 SGHVS and CDR2 FNYEAQ. V lost 5 bases to trimming and J lost 2 bases, with 16 bases between them. The CDR3 here is CASSPDRLSAYEQYF. Here the CDR3 DNA reads TGTGCCAGCAGCCCCGACAGGCTTTCGGCCTACGAGCAGTACTTC. Filled out from reference TRBV7-6 and TRBJ2-7, the complete variable domain reads GAGVSQSPRYKVTKRGQDVALRCDPISGHVSLYWYRQALGQGPEFLTYFNYEAQQDKSGLPNDRFSAERPEGSISTLTIQRTEQRDSAMYRCASSPDRLSAYEQYFGPGTRLTVT.

The chain combines TRBV13 with TRBJ2-2, with D tentatively TRBD2 (6 bases). Germline assignment: CDR1 PRHDT and CDR2 FYEKMQ (reference sequence). The ends were cut back, 1 base at V and 5 bases at J, with 17 bases in the middle. The CDR3 runs to 17 residues. Written as DNA, the CDR3 is TGTGCCAGCAGCTTAGAAGGGGCGGGGAAAGATACCGGGGAGCTGTTTTTT. It codes for CASSLEGAGKDTGELFF.

This chain links TRBV5-1 with TRBJ2-1, with 9 bases aligning to TRBD2. In germline, CDR1 is SGHRS, CDR2 YFSETQ. The V and J ends lost 4 bases and 3 bases, in that order; junction bases with no gene match: 8. The CDR3 sequence is 16 residues long. This CDR3 is CASSSIAGDVYNEQFF. The CDR3 nucleotides are TGCGCCAGCAGCAGTATAGCGGGGGACGTCTACAATGAGCAGTTCTTC.

This clone was seen once. The chain couples TRBV4-3 to TRBJ1-1; maybe TRBD1 (6 bases). With 1 base removed from V and 0 bases from J, the gap between germline ends came to 9 bases. This CDR3 is built from 15 residues. Germline CDR1 is LGHNA and CDR2 is YSLEER. The CDR3 nucleotides are TGCGCCAGCAGCCAAGGGGGACAAGTGAACACTGAAGCTTTCTTT. Translation gives CASSQGGQVNTEAFF.

The rearrangement links TRBV4-1 to TRBJ1-2; D uncertain. V was shortened by 0 bases and J by 5 bases, with 19 bases between the two germline ends. CDR1 MGHRA and CDR2 YSYEKL come from the germline V gene. The CDR3 is 17 residues long. The CDR3 here is CASSQEMTALWFYGYTF. For the CDR3, the DNA is TGCGCCAGCAGCCAAGAAATGACGGCCCTTTGGTTTTATGGCTACACCTTC.

This clone was counted a few times. The V and J genes are TRBV5-1 and TRBJ2-1, with unresolved D. The length of the CDR3 is 11 residues. The germline V and J ends were trimmed by 4 bases and 5 bases, with 4 bases remaining between them. The germline V gene encodes CDR1 SGHRS and CDR2 YFSETQ. The CDR3 loop reads CASSENNEQFF. In DNA form, the CDR3 reads TGCGCCAGCAGCGAAAACAATGAGCAGTTCTTC.

V gene TRBV6-1 combines with J gene TRBJ1-2; 9 bases are a match to TRBD1. Germline V gene data show CDR1 as MNHNS and CDR2 as SASEGT. This CDR3 has 14 residues. V dropped 6 bases and J dropped 7; count of bases not matched to a gene: 9. The CDR3 DNA sequence: TGTGCCAGCAGCCAAGGGACAGGGTTCGGTGGCTACACCTTC. Residues: CASSQGTGFGGYTF.

This rearrangement joins TRBV6-4 to TRBJ2-3; no clear D. The V and J ends lost 6 bases and 1 base respectively, with 5 bases between them. The CDR3 spans 12 residues. Looked up from germline, CDR1 is MRHNA and CDR2 is SNTAGT. DNA of the CDR3: TGTGCCAGCAGGGGCCGCACAGATACGCAGTATTTT. Its translation is CASRGRTDTQYF.

The chain recombines TRBV29-1 with TRBJ2-7; 9 bases align to TRBD1. Germline V gene sequence: CDR1 SQVTM, CDR2 ANQGSEA. V shed 3 bases and J 6 bases; nucleotides not matched to a gene: 3. The CDR3 length is 12 residues. DNA of the CDR3: TGCAGCGTTGACGGGACAGGGAGCGAGCAGTACTTC. Protein product: CSVDGTGSEQYF.

This chain joins TRBV2 and TRBJ1-1, with 7 positions matching TRBD1. CDR1 is SNHLY and CDR2 is FYNNEI in the germline V gene. The CDR3 spans 16 residues. The V and J ends lost 6 bases and 0 bases, in that order; junction bases with no gene match: 10. As DNA, the CDR3 is TGTGCCAGCAGCGAAACCGGGACAGACATGAACACTGAAGCTTTCTTT. Residues: CASSETGTDMNTEAFF.

Only one count was recorded for this clone. This chain uses TRBV4-1 with TRBJ2-4, with D perhaps matching TRBD1 or TRBD2 (5 bases each). Germline assignment: CDR1 MGHRA and CDR2 YSYEKL. V lost 3 bases and J 6 bases, leaving 15 bases between the germline ends. The CDR3 covers 15 residues. In DNA, the CDR3 is TGCGCCAGCAGCCACCCTCCCGAGGGGAGAAACATTCAGTACTTC. Its translation is CASSHPPEGRNIQYF.

The rearrangement joins TRBV27 to TRBJ2-1; TRBD2 matches at 7 bases. Losses at the gene ends were 5 bases for V and 5 bases for J; bases not matched to a gene: 6. This CDR3 has 14 residues. CDR1 is MNHEY, CDR2 SMNVEV, per germline (reference sequence). The CDR3 loop is CASSRGSIHNEQFF. CDR3 DNA: TGTGCCAGCAGTCGCGGGAGTATCCACAATGAGCAGTTCTTC.

The chain carries TRBV27 and TRBJ2-5; D is unclear. Germline V gene sequence: CDR1 MNHEY, CDR2 SMNVEV (reference sequence). V lost 5 bases to trimming and J lost 5 bases, with 12 bases between them. This CDR3 is built from 13 residues. CDR3 sequence (DNA): TGTGCCAGCAGTGGAAGGAAGAGGGAGACCCAGTACTTC. Its translation: CASSGRKRETQYF.

This clone was picked up one time. One junction end does not reproduce the germline sequence, and a read error may be involved. V gene TRBV4-1 combines with J gene TRBJ2-7; tentative D call: TRBD1 (6 bases). CDR3 length: 14 amino acids. CDR1 is MGHRA and CDR2 is YSYEKL in the germline V gene. CDR3 in DNA: TGCGCCAGCAGCAAAGACAGGATCACCTACGAGCAGTACTTC. Residues: CASSKDRITYEQYF.

The rearrangement links TRBV9 to TRBJ2-1; 7 bases fit TRBD1. Per the germline V gene, CDR1 is SGDLS and CDR2 is YYNGEE. The CDR3 is 14 residues long. V shed 3 bases, J shed 5 bases, and the junction held 5 bases outside the gene matches. The CDR3 here is CASSGGQFDNEQFF. The CDR3 nucleotides are TGTGCCAGCAGCGGGGGACAGTTTGACAATGAGCAGTTCTTC. Filled out from reference TRBV9 and TRBJ2-1, the complete variable domain reads DSGVTQTPKHLITATGQRVTLRCSPRSGDLSVYWYQQSLDQGLQFLIQYYNGEERAKGNILERFSAQQFPDLHSELNLSSLELGDSALYFCASSGGQFDNEQFFGPGTRLTVL.